One and the same sample provided the 7 T cell receptor beta chains below, sequenced in a study of CD8+ T cells in alopecia areata. CD4, CD8alpha, NKG2D, NKG2ACE and other markers guided sorting of pooled cutaneous lymph node cells. cDNA reverse transcribed from extracted RNA served as the sequencing template. The method was immunoSEQ multiplex PCR; TCRdb's version includes in-frame clones alone and lacks a portion of them. This sample carries 200,000 to 300,000 clones, none of them present only once. Material: CD4+ T cells sorted from a lymph node. The source of these receptors is a C3H/HeJ mouse with alopecia areata. This mouse strain has H2-k as its MHC haplotype.

As to this clone: Mouse germline and gene names are used. The read gets to within 4 residues of the CDR3 end, and the germline J gene fills in the rest. V gene TRBV1 combines with J gene TRBJ1-1; the match to TRBD1 covers 7 bases. Germline V gene sequence: CDR1 NSQYPW, CDR2 LRSPGD (reference sequence). The CDR3 has 15 residues. Here the CDR3 reads CTCSADRDRGPEVFF. The CDR3 bases that were read are TGCACCTGCAGTGCAGACCGGGACAGAGGACCA.

This clone was counted between two and nine times. All gene names here are mouse names. The CDR3 extends 4 residues past the end of the read, so its final part is completed from the germline J gene. The chain is built from TRBV14 and TRBJ2-1; D possibly corresponds to TRBD1 (5 bases). CDR3 length: 15 amino acids. Trimming shortened V by 1 base and J by 1 base, and 9 bases separated the two germline ends. The V gene's germline CDR1 is SGHDT and CDR2 FRDEAV. Partial CDR3 DNA: TGTGCCAGCAGTTTCAGGGGTGAGAACTATGCT. It is translated as CASSFRGENYA. The full CDR3 protein is CASSFRGENYAEQFF.

As regards this clone: Gene names denote mouse genes. The sequenced fragment ends 3 residues before the CDR3 boundary, so the rest is inferred from the germline J gene. The chain uses TRBV4 and TRBJ1-6, with TRBD1 identical over 7 bases. TRBJ1-6 is noted as an ORF with a role that remains uncertain. V trimming: 5 bases; J trimming: 4 bases; junction bases outside the gene matches: 2. The V gene's germline CDR1 is LGHDT and CDR2 YNNKQL (reference sequence). The CDR3 totals 14 residues. The CDR3 region is CASSRDSYNSPLYF. The CDR3 DNA, read in part, is TGTGCCAGCAGCCGGGACAGTTATAATTCGCCC.

This clone has a handful of counts. Genes and germline are mouse. The CDR3 extends 3 residues past the end of the read, so its final part is completed from the germline J gene. The same CDR3 also results from other DNA sequences found in this sample. This rearrangement joins TRBV5 to TRBJ1-6, with D tentatively TRBD1 (5 bases). TRBJ1-6 is an ORF, with its function uncertain. The V end was cut by 4 bases, the J end by 7 bases, with 8 bases between. This CDR3 is built from 13 residues. Germline CDR1 and CDR2: LGHNA and YNLKQL (reference sequence). The DNA read from the CDR3 is TGTGCCAGCAGCCGACAGAACAATTCGCCC. This codes for CASSRQNNSP. The whole CDR3 is CASSRQNNSPLYF.

Points on this clone: Mouse gene names and germline throughout. The read is 4 residues too short to cover the CDR3 end, so that end is filled in from the germline J gene. V and J are TRBV19 and TRBJ2-3; the match to TRBD2 covers 11 bases. Germline V gene data show CDR1 as FNHDT and CDR2 as SITEND (reference sequence). Trimming took 5 bases from V and 1 from J; bases not matched to a gene: 3. This CDR3 region has 15 residues. CDR3 DNA (partial): TGTGCCAGCAGCTACTGGGGGGGCGGTGCAGAA. It translates to CASSYWGGGAE. The whole CDR3 reads CASSYWGGGAETLYF. The full variable domain, rest sourced from reference TRBV19 and TRBJ2-3, is GGIITQTPKFLIGQEGQKLTLKCQQNFNHDTMYWYRQDSGKGLRLIYYSITENDLQKGDLSEGYDASREKKSSFSLTVTSAQKNEMAVFLCASSYWGGGAETLYFGSGTRLTVL.

Comment on this clone: Gene names follow the mouse nomenclature. This chain's CDR3 is CASSITGEDSDYTF. CDR3 bases read: TGTGCCAGCAGTATAACAGGGGAGGACTCC. The chain recombines TRBV19 with TRBJ1-2; 7 bases match TRBD1. The observed sequence ends 4 residues before the CDR3 terminus, with the missing tail filled in from the germline J gene. Germline V lookup: CDR1 FNHDT, CDR2 SITEND (reference sequence). The length of the CDR3 is 14 residues. V dropped 1 base and J dropped 3; count of bases not matched to a gene: 3.

This clone was seen more than once but under ten times. The genes and germline here are from mouse. The read stops 4 residues short of the end of the CDR3; the missing end is completed from the germline J gene. The chain links TRBV13-3 to TRBJ2-1, with D possibly being TRBD1 (6 bases). The germline CDR1 and CDR2 sequences are NNHDY and SYVADS. This CDR3 spans 14 amino acids. V shed 3 bases and J shed 5 bases, with 12 bases lying between them. The CDR3 region is CASSGGRGDAEQFF. The sequenced CDR3 bases are TGTGCCAGCAGTGGAGGCAGGGGAGATGCT.